This TCR beta chain emerged from a study of early T cells in non-severe SARS-CoV-2 infection. Study outcomes and limitations: Private and CD4 specificities were missed by VDJdb matching, which favored anti-spike CD8 responses.

The table lists this clonotype with a few counts. Its antigen is unknown. V was clipped by 5 bases and J by 9 bases; unmatched bases: 11. The CDR3 has 16 amino acids. CDR1 and CDR2 from the germline V gene are MNHNY and SVGAGI (reference sequence). TCRdb ran MiXCR on the 5' RACE reads and lists one entry per CDR3 protein. The data hold roughly 86,000 distinct CDR3 sequences, with roughly 6% observed a single time. The chain employs TRBV6-6 and TRBJ2-1; 12 nucleotides match TRBD2. The TCR sequence derives from an adult who was a healthcare worker with PCR-confirmed SARS-CoV-2 infection or an uninfected control (not recorded which). The sample comprised whole blood. CDR3: CASSHGSLAGGIEQFF. The CDR3 DNA is TGTGCCAGCAGTCATGGGTCCCTAGCGGGAGGGATTGAGCAGTTCTTC.